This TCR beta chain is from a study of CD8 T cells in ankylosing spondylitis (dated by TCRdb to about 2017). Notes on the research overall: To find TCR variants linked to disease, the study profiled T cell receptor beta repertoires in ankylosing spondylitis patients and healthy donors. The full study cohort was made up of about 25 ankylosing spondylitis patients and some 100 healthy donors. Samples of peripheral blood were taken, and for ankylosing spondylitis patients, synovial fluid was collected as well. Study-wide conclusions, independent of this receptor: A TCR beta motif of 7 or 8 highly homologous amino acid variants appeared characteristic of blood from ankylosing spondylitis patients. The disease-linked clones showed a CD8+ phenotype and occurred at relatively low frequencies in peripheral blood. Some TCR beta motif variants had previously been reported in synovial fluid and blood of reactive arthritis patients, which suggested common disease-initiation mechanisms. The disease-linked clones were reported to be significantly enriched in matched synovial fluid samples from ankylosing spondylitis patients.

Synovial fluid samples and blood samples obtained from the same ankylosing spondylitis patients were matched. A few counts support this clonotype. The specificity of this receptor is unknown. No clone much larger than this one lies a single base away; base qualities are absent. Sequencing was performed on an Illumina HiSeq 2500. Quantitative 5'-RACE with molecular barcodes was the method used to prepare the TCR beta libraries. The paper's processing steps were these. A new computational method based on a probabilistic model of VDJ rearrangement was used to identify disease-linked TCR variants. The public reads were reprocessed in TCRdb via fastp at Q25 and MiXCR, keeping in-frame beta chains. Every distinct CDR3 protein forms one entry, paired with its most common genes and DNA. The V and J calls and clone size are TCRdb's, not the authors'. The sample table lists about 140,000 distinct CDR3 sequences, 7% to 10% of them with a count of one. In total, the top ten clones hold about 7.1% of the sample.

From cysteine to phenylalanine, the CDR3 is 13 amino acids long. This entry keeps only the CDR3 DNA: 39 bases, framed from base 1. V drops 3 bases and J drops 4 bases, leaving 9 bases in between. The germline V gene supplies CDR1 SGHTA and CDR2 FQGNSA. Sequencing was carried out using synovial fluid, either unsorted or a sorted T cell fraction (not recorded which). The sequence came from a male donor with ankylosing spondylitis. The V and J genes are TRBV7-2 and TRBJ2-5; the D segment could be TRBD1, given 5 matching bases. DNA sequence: TGTGCCAGCAGCTTCAGGGCCGTAGAGACCCAGTACTTC. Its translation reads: CASSFRAVETQYF. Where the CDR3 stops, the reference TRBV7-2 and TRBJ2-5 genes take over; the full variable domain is GAGVSQSPSNKVTEKGKDVELRCDPISGHTALYWYRQSLGQGLEFLIYFQGNSAPDKSGLPSDRFSAERTGGSVSTLTIQRTQQEDSAVYLCASSFRAVETQYFGPGTRLLVL.